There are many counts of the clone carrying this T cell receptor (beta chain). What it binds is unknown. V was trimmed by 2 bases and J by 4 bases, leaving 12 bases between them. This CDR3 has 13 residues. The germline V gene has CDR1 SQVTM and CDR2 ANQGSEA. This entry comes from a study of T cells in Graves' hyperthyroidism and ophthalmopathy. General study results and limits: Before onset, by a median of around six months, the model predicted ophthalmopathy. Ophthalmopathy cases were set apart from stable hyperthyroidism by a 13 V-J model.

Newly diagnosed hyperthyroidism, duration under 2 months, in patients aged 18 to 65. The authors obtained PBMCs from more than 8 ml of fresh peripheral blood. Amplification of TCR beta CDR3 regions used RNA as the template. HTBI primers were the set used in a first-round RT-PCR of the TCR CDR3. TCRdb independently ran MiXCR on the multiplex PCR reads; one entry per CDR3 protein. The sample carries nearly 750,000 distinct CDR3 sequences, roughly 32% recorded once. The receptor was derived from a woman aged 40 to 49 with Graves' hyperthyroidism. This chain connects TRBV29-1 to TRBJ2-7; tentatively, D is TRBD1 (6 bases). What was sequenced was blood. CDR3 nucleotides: TGCAGCGTTGAACTGCAGGGGTTGTACGAGCAGTACTTC. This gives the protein CSVELQGLYEQYF.